What follows are 17 T cell receptor beta chains derived from one specimen sequenced in a study of blood T cell repertoires in COVID-19. Produced via immunoSEQ multiplex PCR; TCRdb's table is partial and in-frame only. The sample gives about 190,000 clones, around 87% of which show up once; 2.9% is in the top ten. The sequenced material came from peripheral blood. The source is a woman in her 30s with active or convalescent COVID-19.

The J gene is TRBJ1-2, the V gene TRBV6-2 or TRBV6-3; TRBD1 matches 8 bases. This CDR3 is 16 amino acids long. Germline CDR1 reads MNHEY; CDR2 reads SVGEGT. With 5 bases clipped from V and 6 bases from J, the junction kept 14 bases outside the gene matches. This chain's CDR3 is CASSPRPTGEGDGYTF. The DNA of the CDR3 is TGTGCCAGCAGTCCCAGACCGACAGGGGAAGGAGATGGCTACACCTTC.

This CDR3 is CASSPVQGGGYTF. CDR3 in DNA: TGTGCCAGCTCACCGGTACAGGGTGGCGGCTACACCTTC. The chain uses TRBV18 and TRBJ1-2; possibly TRBD1 for D (6 bases). Germline CDR1 KGHSH, CDR2 LQKENI. This CDR3 has 13 amino acids. Deletions cut 3 bases from V and 8 bases from J, with 13 bases between.

J is TRBJ1-2 and V is TRBV2; possibly TRBD1 for D (6 bases). V lost 3 bases and J lost 7, with 15 bases in between. The CDR3 sequence is 14 residues long. CDR1 SNHLY and CDR2 FYNNEI come from the germline V gene. The CDR3 bases are TGTGCCAGCAGTGAGAACCAGGGGATCGGTGGCTACACCTTC. The encoded protein is CASSENQGIGGYTF.

V and J are TRBV11-3 and TRBJ2-3; possible D gene TRBD2, 5 bases. Germline CDR1 SGHNT, CDR2 YENEEA. V shed 4 bases and J shed 5 bases, with 13 bases lying between them. This CDR3 has 14 residues. DNA of the CDR3: TGTGCCAGCAGCTCCACTCGACGGGGAGATACGCAGTATTTT. This encodes CASSSTRRGDTQYF.

The gene calls are TRBV11-2 and TRBJ2-1; 10 positions agree with TRBD1. This CDR3 comprises 16 residues. Germline V lookup: CDR1 SGHAT, CDR2 FQNNGV. V lost 5 bases and J lost 4; bases outside the gene matches: 8. CDR3 amino acids: CASSNRQGARYNEQFF. For the CDR3, the DNA is TGTGCCAGCAGCAACCGACAGGGGGCGAGGTACAATGAGCAGTTCTTC. Full variable domain (remainder filled in from reference TRBV11-2 and TRBJ2-1): EAGVAQSPRYKIIEKRQSVAFWCNPISGHATLYWYQQILGQGPKLLIQFQNNGVVDDSQLPKDRFSAERLKGVDSTLKIQPAKLEDSAVYLCASSNRQGARYNEQFFGPGTRLTVL.

The V call is TRBV5-4, the J call TRBJ2-1; D remains ambiguous. In germline, CDR1 is SGHNT, CDR2 YYREEE (reference sequence). Trimming pared 4 bases from V and 1 base from J, leaving 12 bases between. The CDR3 is 15 residues long. The CDR3, as DNA: TGTGCCAGCAGCGAGGATCCGCTATCCTACAATGAGCAGTTCTTC. Translating it yields CASSEDPLSYNEQFF.

The chain is built from TRBV10-1 and TRBJ2-1; TRBD1 agrees at 8 bases. This CDR3 comprises 13 residues. Germline V gene sequence: CDR1 WNHNN, CDR2 SYGVQD (reference sequence). V trimming: 8 bases; J trimming: 5 bases; junction bases outside the gene matches: 5. CDR3: CASGDRRDNEQFF. The CDR3 bases are TGCGCCAGCGGGGACAGGAGGGACAATGAGCAGTTCTTC.

CDR3 loop: CAWRGEGNYYGYTF. As DNA, the CDR3 is TGTGCCTGGAGGGGAGAGGGAAACTACTATGGCTACACCTTC. The chain recombines TRBV30 with TRBJ1-2; no clear D. This CDR3 is built from 14 residues. V was shortened by 3 bases and J by 3 bases, with 14 bases between the two germline ends. Germline loops: CDR1 GTSNPN, CDR2 SVGIG (reference sequence).

This clone was picked up a small number of times. The chain is built from TRBV7-8 and TRBJ1-2, with a tentative D call TRBD1 (6 bases). Germline V lookup: CDR1 SGHVS, CDR2 FQNEAQ. The CDR3 contains 15 residues. The ends were cut back, 2 bases at V and 5 bases at J, with 15 bases in the middle. DNA of the CDR3: TGTGCCAGCAGCTTAAGGTCGGACGGACAGTATGGCTACACCTTC. Its translation is CASSLRSDGQYGYTF.

The chain employs TRBV5-4 and TRBJ1-2; tentatively, D is TRBD1 (6 bases). This CDR3 spans 16 amino acids. V lost 0 bases and J 4 bases, leaving 16 bases between the germline ends. Per germline, CDR1 SGHNT and CDR2 YYREEE (reference sequence). CDR3 in amino acids: CASSLGADSGIYGYTF. As DNA, the CDR3 is TGTGCCAGCAGCTTGGGGGCGGACAGTGGAATCTATGGCTACACCTTC.

The rearrangement uses TRBV5-4 and TRBJ2-1, with a weak D call TRBD2 (5 bases). Germline values: CDR1 SGHNT, CDR2 YYREEE (reference sequence). V shed 0 bases and J shed 5 bases, with 12 bases lying between them. There are 15 residues in the CDR3. The CDR3: CASSLDTGSHNEQFF. The DNA for the CDR3 is TGTGCCAGCAGCTTGGACACGGGGTCACACAATGAGCAGTTCTTC. Full variable domain (rest looked up from reference TRBV5-4 and TRBJ2-1): ETGVTQSPTHLIKTRGQQVTLRCSSQSGHNTVSWYQQALGQGPQFIFQYYREEENGRGNFPPRFSGLQFPNYSSELNVNALELDDSALYLCASSLDTGSHNEQFFGPGTRLTVL.

J is TRBJ2-7 and V is TRBV6-5; 13 bases are a match to TRBD2. V shed 6 bases and J 4 bases; nucleotides not matched to a gene: 3. This CDR3 contains 14 residues. The V gene's germline CDR1 is MNHEY and CDR2 SVGAGI. For the CDR3, the DNA is TGTGCCAGCAGGGGACTAGCGGGAAAATACGAGCAGTACTTC. Protein: CASRGLAGKYEQYF.

This clone was counted between two and nine times. The chain employs TRBV15 and TRBJ1-3; no clear D. This CDR3 comprises 15 residues. Germline V gene lookup returns CDR1 LNHNV and CDR2 YYDKDF (reference sequence). The ends were cut back, 2 bases at V and 0 bases at J, with 8 bases in the middle. The CDR3 is CATSRSGNSGNTIYF. The CDR3 DNA reads as TGTGCCACCAGCAGATCGGGGAACTCTGGAAACACCATATATTTT.

The gene calls are TRBV10-1 and TRBJ2-5; 10 bases match TRBD2. This CDR3 has 20 residues. With V trimmed by 0 bases and J by 1 base, 14 bases remained unmatched. The V gene's germline CDR1 is WNHNN and CDR2 SYGVQD (reference sequence). The CDR3: CASSESEREGPISPQETQYF. In DNA form, the CDR3 reads TGCGCCAGCAGTGAGTCGGAGCGGGAGGGTCCAATAAGTCCCCAAGAGACCCAGTACTTC.

The chain employs TRBV5-1 and TRBJ1-2; 7 nucleotides line up with TRBD1. V trimming: 0 bases; J trimming: 1 base; junction bases outside the gene matches: 3. The CDR3 length is 15 residues. Germline CDR1 is SGHRS and CDR2 is YFSETQ. The CDR3 coding sequence is TGCGCCAGCAGCTTGGACGCAGGGGGTAACTATGGCTACACCTTC. Protein sequence: CASSLDAGGNYGYTF.

The chain combines TRBV11-2 with TRBJ2-7, with 7 bases matching TRBD1. Unmatched junction bases numbered 3, after V lost 4 bases and J lost 3 bases. Per the germline V gene, CDR1 is SGHAT and CDR2 is FQNNGV. The CDR3 is made up of 13 amino acids. CDR3 in amino acids: CASSSTGDYEQYF. DNA for the CDR3: TGTGCCAGCAGCTCTACAGGGGACTACGAGCAGTACTTC. The complete variable domain, with remaining parts taken from reference TRBV11-2 and TRBJ2-7, reads EAGVAQSPRYKIIEKRQSVAFWCNPISGHATLYWYQQILGQGPKLLIQFQNNGVVDDSQLPKDRFSAERLKGVDSTLKIQPAKLEDSAVYLCASSSTGDYEQYFGPGTRLTVT.

The chain has TRBV28 and TRBJ1-1; the D is unclear. The CDR3 sequence is 15 residues long. CDR1 and CDR2 from the germline V gene are MDHEN and SYDVKM. V was clipped by 5 bases and J by 1 base, with 14 bases between them. This CDR3 reads CASSQTAGSNTEAFF. In DNA form, the CDR3 reads TGTGCCAGCAGTCAAACGGCCGGGTCGAACACTGAAGCTTTCTTT.